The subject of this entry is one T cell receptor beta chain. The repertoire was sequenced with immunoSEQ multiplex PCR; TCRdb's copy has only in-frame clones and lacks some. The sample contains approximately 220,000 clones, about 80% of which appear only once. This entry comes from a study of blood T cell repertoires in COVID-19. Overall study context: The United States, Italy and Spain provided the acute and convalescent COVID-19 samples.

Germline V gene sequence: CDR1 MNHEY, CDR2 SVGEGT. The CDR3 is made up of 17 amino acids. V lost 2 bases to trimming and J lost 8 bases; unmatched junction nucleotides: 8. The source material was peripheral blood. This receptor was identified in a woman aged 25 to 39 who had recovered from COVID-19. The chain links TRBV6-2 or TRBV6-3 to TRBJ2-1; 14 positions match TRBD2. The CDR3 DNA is TGTGCCAGCAGTTACCGACTAGCGGGAGGGCCTCGCGATGAGCAGTTCTTC. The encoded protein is CASSYRLAGGPRDEQFF.